Below are 24 T cell receptor beta chains sequenced from a single sample in a study of monozygotic twins with inflammatory bowel disease (dated by TCRdb to the late 2010s). Libraries were made using 5' RACE. The run used an Illumina HiSeq 2500. TCRdb reprocessed the reads, and each CDR3 protein sequence is entered once, without DNA. The table for this sample shows approximately 380,000 distinct CDR3 sequences. The ten largest clones take up just over 2.5% of the sample. Sample: blood. All receptors derive from a human donor with ulcerative colitis or Crohn's disease, or a healthy co-twin of an affected twin (not recorded which).

The chain has TRBV4-3 and TRBJ1-3. CDR3 length equals 15 residues. The germline gives CDR1 LGHNA, CDR2 YSLEER. CDR3 loop: CASSTDASSGNTIYF.

The chain has TRBV12-3 or TRBV12-4 and TRBJ1-5. The CDR3 consists of 14 residues. This chain's CDR3 is CASTNTWGNQPQHF.

V gene TRBV6-4 combines with J gene TRBJ2-7; lacking DNA, the TRBD2 call made by TCRdb goes unchecked. The CDR3 loop spans 19 amino acids. CDR1 MRHNA and CDR2 SNTAGT come from the germline V gene. Here the CDR3 reads CASSMGAGLAGGYLYEQYF.

The chain is built from TRBV4-1 and TRBJ1-6; TCRdb selects TRBD1, and the lack of DNA leaves this call unchecked. Germline assignment: CDR1 MGHRA and CDR2 YSYEKL. The CDR3 is made up of 16 amino acids. This CDR3 is CASSPRQGQYNSPLHF.

The chain joins TRBV12-3 or TRBV12-4 to TRBJ1-6; TCRdb lists TRBD1, though no DNA is available to test this call. This CDR3 comprises 17 residues. CDR3 sequence: CASSLESWGIYNSPLHF.

The chain links TRBV7-2 to TRBJ2-7; TCRdb's assignment of TRBD1 cannot be checked, as there is no DNA. The CDR3 is 15 residues long. Germline V gives CDR1 SGHTA, CDR2 FQGNSA. The chain's CDR3 is CASSSRLGQSYEQYF.

V and J are TRBV24-1 and TRBJ2-1; TCRdb calls TRBD1, which cannot be checked without DNA. CDR1 is KGHDR and CDR2 is SFDVKD in the germline V gene. The CDR3 totals 19 residues. CDR3 in amino acids: CATSDSGQSSLGRSNEQFF.

J is TRBJ1-5 and V is TRBV9; TCRdb proposes TRBD1, but this gene call is untestable without DNA. Germline CDR1 is SGDLS and CDR2 is YYNGEE. This CDR3 is built from 17 residues. CDR3 amino acids: CASSVIGQGPSNQPQHF.

V and J are TRBV3-1 and TRBJ2-7. This CDR3 contains 12 residues. Per the germline V gene, CDR1 is LGHDT and CDR2 is YNNKEL (reference sequence). The CDR3 loop reads CASSRETYEQYF.

CDR3 in amino acids: CASSLDGSLNTGELFF. The chain has TRBV7-9 and TRBJ2-2. Germline assignment: CDR1 SEHNR and CDR2 FQNEAQ (reference sequence). This CDR3 is built from 16 residues.

The chain is built from TRBV5-1 and TRBJ1-1; the D call of TRBD1 rests on TCRdb alone, since no DNA is present to check it. The CDR3 sequence is 16 residues long. Germline CDR1 is SGHRS and CDR2 is YFSETQ. The CDR3 protein is CASSLVGGGWDTEAFF.

The chain combines TRBV20-1 with TRBJ1-5; the TCRdb call, TRBD1, lacks DNA for checking. The germline V gene encodes CDR1 DFQATT and CDR2 SNEGSKA (reference sequence). CDR3 length: 14 residues. The chain's CDR3 is CSALPGTNNQPQHF.

This chain links TRBV12-3 or TRBV12-4 with TRBJ2-4; TCRdb reports TRBD2, a call that lacks DNA to check it against. This CDR3 spans 14 amino acids. CDR3 loop: CASSLARGMAIQYF.

The chain has TRBV6-5 and TRBJ2-6. From germline, CDR1 is MNHEY and CDR2 SVGAGI. CDR3 length: 17 residues. CDR3 sequence: CASSYRVTPSGANVLTF.

The J gene is TRBJ2-7, the V gene TRBV6-2 or TRBV6-3; TCRdb's assignment of TRBD1 cannot be checked, as there is no DNA. CDR3 length equals 15 residues. The V gene's germline CDR1 is MNHEY and CDR2 SVGEGT. Here the CDR3 reads CASSSGDRSSYEQYF.

The V and J genes are TRBV3-1 and TRBJ2-7; TCRdb calls TRBD1, which cannot be checked without DNA. There are 16 residues in the CDR3. Germline V CDR1 and CDR2: LGHDT, YNNKEL (reference sequence). CDR3 protein: CASSQDKATGTYEQYF.

The rearrangement links TRBV11-2 to TRBJ2-2; TCRdb indicates TRBD2, and absent DNA this call remains unverified. Germline CDR1 reads SGHAT; CDR2 reads FQNNGV. CDR3 length: 18 residues. The CDR3 here is CASSSVFLTGGGTGELFF. The entire variable domain, with the rest obtained from reference TRBV11-2 and TRBJ2-2, is as follows: EAGVAQSPRYKIIEKRQSVAFWCNPISGHATLYWYQQILGQGPKLLIQFQNNGVVDDSQLPKDRFSAERLKGVDSTLKIQPAKLEDSAVYLCASSSVFLTGGGTGELFFGEGSRLTVL.

Here the CDR3 reads CASSIRGLSETQYF. The rearrangement joins TRBV12-3 or TRBV12-4 to TRBJ2-5; no DNA is available, so the TRBD1 call from TCRdb remains unchecked. This CDR3 is 14 amino acids long.

This chain joins TRBV5-1 and TRBJ2-1. This CDR3 has 15 amino acids. Germline V gene data show CDR1 as SGHRS and CDR2 as YFSETQ. This chain's CDR3 is CASSTHTSPYNEQFF.

The rearrangement uses TRBV5-6 and TRBJ2-3; TCRdb gives TRBD1 as the D gene, but with no DNA this cannot be confirmed. Germline lookup yields CDR1 SGHDT and CDR2 YYEEEE. This CDR3 spans 15 amino acids. The CDR3 reads CASSSRYTGRDTQYF.

The chain is built from TRBV6-4 and TRBJ1-5; TCRdb's D call, TRBD1, is unchecked because there is no DNA. The CDR3 runs 13 residues. Germline V gene sequence: CDR1 MRHNA, CDR2 SNTAGT. CDR3: CASSETGNQPQHF.

The rearrangement joins TRBV5-1 to TRBJ2-2; the TRBD2 assignment by TCRdb is unverifiable without DNA. Germline CDR1 is SGHRS and CDR2 is YFSETQ. The CDR3 has 17 residues. The CDR3 sequence is CASTPTLGEGSTGELFF.

J is TRBJ2-5 and V is TRBV12-3 or TRBV12-4; no DNA is available, so the TRBD1 call from TCRdb remains unchecked. The CDR3 runs to 16 residues. The CDR3 loop reads CASSLGTGARQETQYF.

The chain employs TRBV19 and TRBJ2-4. Looked up from germline, CDR1 is LNHDA and CDR2 is SQIVND (reference sequence). The CDR3 is 15 residues long. CDR3 amino acids: CASSTERIAKNIQYF.